The 19 T cell receptor beta chains given below trace back to one sample, sequenced in a study of OX40 agonist ivuxolimab in advanced cancers. Here immunoSEQ multiplex PCR was the method, and the copy in TCRdb shows in-frame clones only, minus some. The sample records 70,000 to 85,000 clones, about 92% being singletons. The sample consisted of CD4+ or CD8+ T cells sorted from blood, taken in a trial of the OX40 agonist ivuxolimab. Receptors were obtained from an adult with an advanced solid tumor such as melanoma, head and neck, liver or kidney cancer.

As for this clone: Other DNA sequences in this sample translate to the same CDR3. V usage is TRBV19 and J usage is TRBJ1-3; D remains ambiguous. The CDR3 has 14 amino acids. The germline V gene has CDR1 LNHDA and CDR2 SQIVND (reference sequence). V was pared by 7 bases and J by 0 bases, with 10 bases between. The CDR3 loop is CASTGGDSGNTIYF. In nucleotides, the CDR3 is TGTGCCAGTACGGGCGGCGACTCTGGAAACACCATATATTTT. Full variable domain (remainder filled in from reference TRBV19 and TRBJ1-3): DGGITQSPKYLFRKEGQNVTLSCEQNLNHDAMYWYRQDPGQGLRLIYYSQIVNDFQKGDIAEGYSVSREKKESFPLTVTSAQKNPTAFYLCASTGGDSGNTIYFGEGSWLTVV.

Of note for this clone: The junction does not match germline at one end; this may be a read error. The V call is TRBV7-7, the J call TRBJ2-3; 10 bases are a match to TRBD2. This CDR3 has 15 residues. Germline V CDR1 and CDR2: SSHAT, FNYEAQ (reference sequence). The DNA of the CDR3 is TGTGCTAGCAGCCCTAGCGGGAGCGATGCAGATACGCAGTATTTT. Its translation: CASSPSGSDADTQYF.

This sequence joins TRBV11-2 and TRBJ1-1; D uncertain. Looked up from germline, CDR1 is SGHAT and CDR2 is FQNNGV. The V end lost 4 bases, the J end lost 4 bases, and 13 bases lay between the germline ends. The CDR3 loop spans 14 amino acids. CDR3 region: CASSSARWGTEAFF. In DNA, the CDR3 is TGTGCCAGCAGCTCCGCTCGCTGGGGCACTGAAGCTTTCTTT.

The rearrangement links TRBV9 to TRBJ2-1; 9 bases line up with TRBD2. The germline V gene has CDR1 SGDLS and CDR2 YYNGEE. Germline trimming cut 0 bases from V and 9 bases from J; bases unmatched to any gene: 7. The CDR3 length is 15 residues. The CDR3 nucleotides are TGTGCCAGCAGCGTAGCTAGCGGGAATAAGGGTGAGCAGTTCTTC. Encoded protein: CASSVASGNKGEQFF.

This clone was observed a single time. The genes are TRBV30 and TRBJ1-2; TRBD1 matches at 7 bases. The CDR3 runs to 14 residues. From germline, CDR1 is GTSNPN and CDR2 SVGIG (reference sequence). V lost 2 bases and J lost 4; bases outside the gene matches: 7. As DNA, the CDR3 is TGTGCCTGGAGTCCCATGGACAGGCGCTATGGCTACACCTTC. Encoded protein: CAWSPMDRRYGYTF.

V gene TRBV19 combines with J gene TRBJ2-1; D remains ambiguous. The CDR3 runs to 17 residues. The germline V and J ends were trimmed by 3 bases and 5 bases, with 20 bases remaining between them. Germline CDR1 and CDR2: LNHDA and SQIVND (reference sequence). CDR3 in amino acids: CASSISGGVRVNNEQFF. The CDR3 nucleotides read TGTGCCAGTAGTATTAGTGGTGGGGTTCGGGTGAACAATGAGCAGTTCTTC.

The chain has TRBV9 and TRBJ2-7; 7 bases are shared with TRBD2. V shed 4 bases and J 2 bases; nucleotides not matched to a gene: 6. Germline CDR1 SGDLS, CDR2 YYNGEE. This CDR3 contains 14 residues. Written as DNA, the CDR3 is TGTGCCAGCAGCCCAAGACTAGCCACCTACGAGCAGTACTTC. It is translated as CASSPRLATYEQYF. Using reference TRBV9 and TRBJ2-7 for the parts outside the CDR3, the full variable domain is DSGVTQTPKHLITATGQRVTLRCSPRSGDLSVYWYQQSLDQGLQFLIQYYNGEERAKGNILERFSAQQFPDLHSELNLSSLELGDSALYFCASSPRLATYEQYFGPGTRLTVT.

V gene TRBV27 combines with J gene TRBJ1-6; D remains unclear. The CDR3 totals 15 residues. V was pared by 7 bases and J by 7 bases, with 17 bases between. CDR1 and CDR2 from the germline V gene are MNHEY and SMNVEV (reference sequence). CDR3 in DNA: TGTGCCAGCACCCCCTGGGGAGCTGAGAATTCACCCCTCCACTTT. Its protein is CASTPWGAENSPLHF.

J is TRBJ2-1 and V is TRBV5-6; weak D call: TRBD1 (5 bases). Germline V gene data show CDR1 as SGHDT and CDR2 as YYEEEE. The CDR3 runs 12 residues. The V gene lost 5 bases and the J gene lost 9 bases, with 12 bases spanning the gap. DNA of the CDR3: TGTGCCAGCAGATTCTCAGGGTTTGAGCAGTTCTTC. As protein: CASRFSGFEQFF.

V usage is TRBV7-8 and J usage is TRBJ2-7; D gene ambiguous. The V end was cut by 0 bases, the J end by 6 bases, with 9 bases between. Germline V gives CDR1 SGHVS, CDR2 FQNEAQ. This CDR3 has 13 residues. This chain's CDR3 is CASSLAGAREQYF. CDR3 bases: TGTGCCAGCAGCTTAGCGGGCGCGCGCGAGCAGTACTTC.

The rearrangement links TRBV4-3 to TRBJ1-4; no definite D call. The CDR3 runs 13 residues. Germline lookup yields CDR1 LGHNA and CDR2 YSLEER. Trimming pared 3 bases from V and 10 bases from J, leaving 12 bases between. CDR3 bases: TGCGCCAGCAGCCAGGGCCCGGTTGGAAAACTGTTTTTT. It encodes CASSQGPVGKLFF.

DNA for the CDR3: TGTGCCAGCAGCTTGGTCGGGATATCGAAGAATACGCAGTATTTT. Protein product: CASSLVGISKNTQYF. V usage is TRBV5-4 and J usage is TRBJ2-3; weak D call: TRBD2 (5 bases). Germline CDR1 is SGHNT and CDR2 is YYREEE (reference sequence). The CDR3 runs to 15 residues. The V end was cut by 0 bases, the J end by 7 bases, with 15 bases between.

This chain connects TRBV6-5 to TRBJ2-5; 11 nucleotides agree with TRBD1. Germline V CDR1 and CDR2: MNHEY, SVGAGI. V shed 5 bases and J 5 bases; nucleotides not matched to a gene: 7. This CDR3 has 15 amino acids. The CDR3: CASSPGQGAGETQYF. The CDR3 DNA sequence: TGTGCCAGCAGTCCCGGACAGGGGGCCGGGGAGACCCAGTACTTC.

The chain is built from TRBV28 and TRBJ1-2; unclear D gene. Germline assignment: CDR1 MDHEN and CDR2 SYDVKM. The CDR3 length is 15 residues. V was shortened by 1 base and J by 2 bases, with 11 bases between the two germline ends. As DNA, the CDR3 is TGTGCCAGCAGTTTATACCCGACATGGAACTATGGCTACACCTTC. Amino acids: CASSLYPTWNYGYTF.

The V call is TRBV28, the J call TRBJ2-3; D is possibly TRBD1 (5 bases). V lost 4 bases and J lost 0, with 5 bases in between. The CDR3 spans 13 residues. Germline V lookup: CDR1 MDHEN, CDR2 SYDVKM. CDR3 region: CASSSGSTDTQYF. CDR3 nucleotides: TGTGCCAGCAGTTCAGGGAGCACAGATACGCAGTATTTT. Full variable domain (missing parts from reference TRBV28 and TRBJ2-3): DVKVTQSSRYLVKRTGEKVFLECVQDMDHENMFWYRQDPGLGLRLIYFSYDVKMKEKGDIPEGYSVSREKKERFSLILESASTNQTSMYLCASSSGSTDTQYFGPGTRLTVL.

This clone was seen a few times. CDR3 in amino acids: CASSLGLAGGPRTDTQYF. DNA of the CDR3: TGTGCCAGCAGCTTAGGACTAGCGGGAGGCCCTCGCACAGATACGCAGTATTTT. The rearrangement joins TRBV11-3 to TRBJ2-3; 13 nucleotides agree with TRBD2. This CDR3 is 18 amino acids long. J lost 1 base, V lost 1 base, and 5 bases had no gene match. Germline V gives CDR1 SGHNT, CDR2 YENEEA. The variable domain in full, completed from reference TRBV11-3 and TRBJ2-3, reads EAGVVQSPRYKIIEKKQPVAFWCNPISGHNTLYWYLQNLGQGPELLIRYENEEAVDDSQLPKDRFSAERLKGVDSTLKIQPAELGDSAVYLCASSLGLAGGPRTDTQYFGPGTRLTVL.

This clone came up a few times. V is TRBV23-1 and J is TRBJ1-5; tentatively, D is TRBD1 (6 bases). TRBV23-1 is annotated as an ORF whose role is uncertain. CDR3 length: 16 amino acids. With 0 bases removed from V and 5 bases from J, the gap between germline ends came to 14 bases. CDR3 in amino acids: CASSQSGGDNYQPQHF. The CDR3 region has the DNA TGCGCCAGCAGTCAATCGGGGGGGGACAACTATCAGCCCCAGCATTTT.

The genes are TRBV7-2 and TRBJ1-3; D unclear. Germline V CDR1 and CDR2: SGHTA, FQGNSA. The CDR3 extends over 15 amino acids. Trimming cost V 2 bases and J 0 bases, with 8 bases left between them. This chain's CDR3 is CASSLNPDSGNTIYF. For the CDR3, the DNA is TGTGCCAGCAGCTTAAATCCCGACTCTGGAAACACCATATATTTT.

V usage is TRBV15 and J usage is TRBJ2-1; the match to TRBD1 covers 9 bases. J was trimmed by 7 bases and V by 6 bases; bases with no gene match: 10. The germline gives CDR1 LNHNV, CDR2 YYDKDF (reference sequence). This CDR3 contains 15 residues. CDR3 loop: CATRILQGARNEQFF. In DNA, the CDR3 is TGTGCCACCAGAATTCTACAGGGGGCGCGAAATGAGCAGTTCTTC.